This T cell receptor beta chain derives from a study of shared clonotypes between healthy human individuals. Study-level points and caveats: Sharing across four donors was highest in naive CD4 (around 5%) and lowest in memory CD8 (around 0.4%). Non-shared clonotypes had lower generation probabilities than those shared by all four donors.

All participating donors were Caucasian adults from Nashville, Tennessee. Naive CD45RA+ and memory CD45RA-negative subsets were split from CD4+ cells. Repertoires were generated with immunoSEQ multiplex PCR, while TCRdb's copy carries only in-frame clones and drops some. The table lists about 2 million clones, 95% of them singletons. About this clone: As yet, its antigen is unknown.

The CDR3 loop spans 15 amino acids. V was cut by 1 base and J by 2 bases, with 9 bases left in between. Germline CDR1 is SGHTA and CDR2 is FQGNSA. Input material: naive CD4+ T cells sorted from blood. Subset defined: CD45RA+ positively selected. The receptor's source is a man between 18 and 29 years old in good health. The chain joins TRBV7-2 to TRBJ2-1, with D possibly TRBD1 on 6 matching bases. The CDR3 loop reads CASSLDPGAYNEQFF. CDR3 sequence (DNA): TGTGCCAGCAGCTTAGATCCAGGGGCCTACAATGAGCAGTTCTTC.